The T cell receptor (beta chain) described here comes from a study of PD-1 blockade in classical Hodgkin lymphoma. Germline values: CDR1 MGHDK, CDR2 SYGVNS. This CDR3 is built from 15 residues. Trimming left V 4 bases short and J 2 bases short, with 12 bases between. Details on this clone: Its antigen is still unknown.

The time point denotes: newly diagnosed, previously untreated cHL patient sample. Magnetic negative selection was used to purify CD4+ T cells from PBMCs that had been thawed. Comparators were PBMCs taken from newly diagnosed, untreated classical Hodgkin lymphoma. Assay: immunoSEQ multiplex PCR; the TCRdb copy retains only in-frame clones and omits some. The table has 29,000 or so clones, approximately 88% seen once. Study-level findings and limits: Healthy donors were reported to have higher baseline TCR diversity than newly diagnosed patients. No one has yet defined what causes the repertoire differences, which may be disease activity or prior therapy.

This chain uses TRBV25-1 with TRBJ1-3; D gene ambiguous. This TCR derives from a human donor with classical Hodgkin lymphoma. Sample: CD4+ T cells from blood. CDR3 region: CASSAHSSTGNTIYF. The CDR3 nucleotides are TGTGCCAGCAGTGCTCACTCAAGCACTGGAAACACCATATATTTT.